This T cell receptor (beta chain) was found in a study of T-cell memory formation after mild COVID-19. This clonotype occurred a few times. The antigen is unknown. The germline V and J ends were trimmed by 2 bases and 5 bases, with 10 bases remaining between them. The CDR3 covers 14 residues. 5'RACE with constant-segment primers built TCRalpha and TCRbeta cDNA libraries with UMIs. TCRdb reprocessed the 5' RACE reads with MiXCR, giving one entry per CDR3 protein. The table lists 250,000 to 400,000 distinct CDR3 sequences, approximately 14% of them singletons, with 21% in the top ten. Study-wide results and limits: Shrinking CD4+ clones were chiefly CM and EM; CD8+ ones were chiefly EMRA. Clones shrinking from day 15 to 85 showed even CD4/CD8 mixes; later expanders tilted CD4+. Among clones peaking at day 37 in the second wave, SARS-CoV-2 specificity remained unconfirmed.

The gene calls are TRBV12-3 or TRBV12-4 and TRBJ1-5; TRBD1 might be the D (6 bases). The sequence derives from a man aged 18 to 35 who had mild COVID-19 (a few samples of this study predate the infection). Cell type and time point are not known. The sample taken for sequencing was PBMCs or a T cell subset sorted from them (not recorded which). Written as DNA, the CDR3 is TGTGCCAGCAGTTTACAGCAGGGGTATCAGCCCCAGCATTTT. Its protein product is CASSLQQGYQPQHF.